A selection of T cell receptor beta chains follows, all from one sample in a study of immune characterization of retroperitoneal liposarcoma. One entry per CDR3 protein, called by TCRdb with MiXCR from the PCR reads. The table includes 8,500 to 13,000 distinct CDR3 sequences, approximately 26% detected once. The specimen was tumor tissue. Source of these receptors: a male donor with retroperitoneal liposarcoma. The CDR3 runs from the conserved cysteine through the conserved F or W. D genes are given only for firm matches. The size of a clone is reported for some rows only, either as once, few or many, or as a class for expanded clones.

V,D,J,size,DNA,CDR3
TRBV14,TRBD2,TRBJ2-1,-,TGTGCCAGCAGCCACGTCGGGGGGGCAGGCAATGAGCAGTTCTTC,CASSHVGGAGNEQFF
TRBV12-3/TRBV12-4,TRBD2,TRBJ2-1,few,TGTGCCACCTCTCCCCCCGCTAGCGGGAACAATGAGCAGTTCTTC,CATSPPASGNNEQFF
TRBV25-1,TRBD2,TRBJ2-7,-,TGTGCCAGCAGTGATCCAGCGGGGAAATTTTACGAGCAGTACTTC,CASSDPAGKFYEQYF
TRBV7-8,TRBD2,TRBJ2-3,many,TGTGCCAGCAGAATAGCGGGAGGGCCAGATACGCAGTATTTT,CASRIAGGPDTQYF
TRBV7-6,-,TRBJ2-5,medium-sized,TGTGCCAGCAGCTTAGAGGCCGTCGGATACAATGAGCAGTACTTC,CASSLEAVGYNEQYF
TRBV11-3,-,TRBJ2-7,-,TGTGCCAGCCGACCAACAGGGTCGAAGTACGAGCAGTACTTC,CASRPTGSKYEQYF
TRBV6-1,TRBD1,TRBJ2-7,medium-sized,TGTGCCAGCAGTCAAACCGGGACAGGGACCTACGAGCAGTACTTC,CASSQTGTGTYEQYF
TRBV12-3/TRBV12-4,TRBD1,TRBJ2-3,-,TGTGCCAGCAGTTTGGGACAGGGGAGCACAGATACGCAGTATTTT,CASSLGQGSTDTQYF
TRBV27,-,TRBJ2-1,-,TGTGCCAGCATGTCAGGGAAGGGAGGCTTCTACAATGAGCAGTTCTTC,CASMSGKGGFYNEQFF
TRBV6-1,-,TRBJ2-2,-,TGTGCCAGCATTAATACCGGCCGCGACACCGGGGAGCTGTTTTTT,CASINTGRDTGELFF
TRBV6-1,TRBD2,TRBJ2-1,few,TGTGCCAGCAGTGAACGGGAGGCCGAGACCCAGTTCTTC,CASSEREAETQFF
TRBV7-8,TRBD2,TRBJ2-2,many,TGTGCCAGCAGCATCGCGGGGGGGGGGGAGCTGTTTTTT,CASSIAGGGELFF
TRBV12-3/TRBV12-4,TRBD1,TRBJ2-1,medium-sized,TGTGCCAGCAGACTGAGAAGGAGGACAGGGACCTACAATGAGCAGTTCTTC,CASRLRRRTGTYNEQFF
TRBV7-2,-,TRBJ2-3,many,TGTGCCAGCAGCTTCGGATCGGGAGCAGATACGCAGTATTTT,CASSFGSGADTQYF
TRBV7-3,TRBD2,TRBJ2-1,-,TGTGCCAGCAGCTCGACTAGCCTGGAGACCCAGTTCTTC,CASSSTSLETQFF
TRBV7-2,TRBD1,TRBJ2-7,-,TGTGCCAGCAGCTCACGCCCAGGGGGCCTCTACGAGCAGTACTTC,CASSSRPGGLYEQYF
TRBV6-1,TRBD2,TRBJ2-3,-,TGTGCCAGCAGTGATCAAGCGGGAGGTTCGGATACGCAGTATTTT,CASSDQAGGSDTQYF
TRBV6-1,-,TRBJ2-1,large,TGTGCCAGCAGTCGGGACCCTGACCAAGAGACCCAGTTCTTC,CASSRDPDQETQFF
TRBV6-1,-,TRBJ2-1,medium-sized,TGTGCCAGCAGCCATAACCTGGGGGGGCGGGAGACCCAGTTCTTC,CASSHNLGGRETQFF
TRBV7-8,TRBD1,TRBJ2-7,many,TGTGCCAGCAGCTTAGTGCCCGGGACAGGGTTGTACGAGCAGTACTTC,CASSLVPGTGLYEQYF
TRBV27,-,TRBJ2-7,-,TGTGCCAGCAGTTTAGGCAGGTCATACGAGCAGTACTTC,CASSLGRSYEQYF
TRBV7-6,-,TRBJ2-1,-,TGTGCCAGCAGCCCAGAGGACAGTGATTCATGCTACAATGGGCAGTTCTTC,CASSPEDSDSCYNGQFF
TRBV6-1,-,TRBJ2-1,few,TGTGCCAGCAGTATCTTCGGAAGAGCCAAAAACATTCAGTTCTTC,CASSIFGRAKNIQFF
TRBV6-6,-,TRBJ1-6,-,TGTGCCAGTTACGTGGGGGGCGCAGATAATTCACCCCTCCACTTT,CASYVGGADNSPLHF
TRBV27,TRBD1,TRBJ1-5,-,TGTGCCAGCAGTCCTGACAGGGAACAGCCCCAGCATTTT,CASSPDREQPQHF